These T cell receptor beta chains were read from a single sample in a study of beta chain features in type 1 diabetes. Libraries were prepared by immunoSEQ multiplex PCR; TCRdb keeps only in-frame clonotypes and omits some of them. The sample has fewer than 650,000 clones, roughly a sixth seen once. The sample consisted of naive CD4+ T cells from blood. The receptors were sampled from a man in his late teens or twenties in good health. CDR3s include the opening cysteine and the closing phenylalanine or tryptophan. Fields, in order: J gene, clone size, V gene, D gene, CDR3 protein, CDR3 DNA. D genes are given only for firm matches. Only part of the rows carry a size: once, few, many, or a class if the clone is expanded.

>TRBJ2-3|NA|TRBV5-1|NA
CASRFTGLGTDTQYF
TGCGCCAGCAGATTTACCGGGCTGGGGACAGATACGCAGTATTTT
>TRBJ1-1|few|TRBV19|NA
CASSIQSGAFF
TGTGCCAGTAGTATCCAGTCTGGGGCTTTCTTT
>TRBJ2-3|many|TRBV13|NA
CASSLNTDTQYF
TGTGCCAGCAGCCTCAACACAGATACGCAGTATTTT
>TRBJ1-5|NA|TRBV28|NA
CASSQGAIPPAQHF
TGTGCCAGCAGTCAGGGTGCGATACCCCCAGCCCAGCATTTT
>TRBJ1-4|NA|TRBV7-9|NA
CASSLGTTEKLFF
TGTGCCAGCAGCTTAGGAACCACCGAAAAACTGTTTTTT
>TRBJ2-1|NA|TRBV6-5|NA
CASRSALDEQFF
TGTGCCAGCAGGTCGGCGCTTGATGAGCAGTTCTTC
>TRBJ2-1|NA|TRBV2|TRBD1
CASSASTGGNEQFF
TGTGCCAGCAGTGCTTCGACAGGGGGCAATGAGCAGTTCTTC
>TRBJ2-7|NA|TRBV10-3|TRBD1
CAITGQGSYEQYF
TGTGCCATCACGGGACAGGGTTCCTACGAGCAGTACTTC
>TRBJ1-1|NA|TRBV28|TRBD1
CASSTASSGTGEAFF
TGTGCCAGCAGCACTGCCTCTTCCGGGACAGGGGAAGCTTTCTTT
>TRBJ2-7|few|TRBV7-2|NA
CASSSTGYEQYF
TGTGCCAGCAGCTCCACAGGCTACGAGCAGTACTTC
>TRBJ1-1|NA|TRBV7-3|NA
CASSPQGRNTEAFF
TGTGCCAGCAGCCCGCAGGGGAGGAACACTGAAGCTTTCTTT
>TRBJ1-5|NA|TRBV2|NA
CASSRGNQPQHF
TGTGCCAGCAGTCGGGGGAATCAGCCCCAGCATTTT
>TRBJ2-7|few|TRBV18|TRBD1
CASSPAGQGGYEQYF
TGTGCCAGCTCACCTGCGGGACAGGGGGGATACGAGCAGTACTTC
>TRBJ2-5|few|TRBV7-6|NA
CASSSPRGVGGAFQETQYF
TGTGCCAGCAGCTCGCCCCGCGGGGTCGGCGGGGCCTTCCAAGAGACCCAGTACTTC
>TRBJ1-2|NA|TRBV9|TRBD1
CASSVETGGYGYTF
TGTGCCAGCAGCGTTGAAACAGGGGGCTATGGCTACACCTTC
>TRBJ2-1|NA|TRBV5-1|TRBD2
CASSLSSSGNNEQFF
TGCGCCAGCAGCTTGTCGTCTAGCGGAAACAATGAGCAGTTCTTC
>TRBJ2-1|NA|TRBV7-8|NA
CASSLYGLGEQTYNEQFF
TGTGCCAGCAGCTTATACGGGCTGGGAGAACAAACCTACAATGAGCAGTTCTTC
>TRBJ2-1|few|TRBV29-1|TRBD2
CSVVGEGGNEQFF
TGCAGCGTCGTTGGGGAGGGCGGCAATGAGCAGTTCTTC
>TRBJ1-1|NA|TRBV10-3|NA
CAIEGQNQEAFF
TGTGCCATCGAGGGTCAAAACCAGGAAGCTTTCTTT
>TRBJ2-2|NA|TRBV7-2|TRBD2
CASSPKYPLAGYNTGELFF
TGTGCCAGCAGCCCCAAATATCCTCTAGCGGGATATAACACCGGGGAGCTGTTTTTT
>TRBJ2-5|NA|TRBV30|NA
CAWSVGGETQYF
TGTGCCTGGAGTGTAGGAGGAGAGACCCAGTACTTC
>TRBJ1-2|few|TRBV7-2|NA
CASSLAGFGYTF
TGTGCCAGCAGCTTAGCGGGTTTCGGCTACACCTTC
>TRBJ2-1|NA|TRBV6-1|TRBD2
CASSWTSGNNEQFF
TGTGCCAGCAGTTGGACTAGCGGAAACAATGAGCAGTTCTTC
>TRBJ1-6|NA|TRBV2|TRBD1
CASSVGDRNSPLHF
TGTGCCAGCAGTGTCGGGGACAGAAATTCACCCCTCCACTTT
>TRBJ2-5|NA|TRBV7-2|NA
CASSTRPEETQYF
TGTGCCAGCAGCACCCGGCCGGAAGAGACCCAGTACTTC
>TRBJ2-6|few|TRBV5-1|TRBD1
CASSYGQGGANVLTF
TGCGCCAGCAGCTACGGACAGGGTGGGGCCAACGTCCTGACTTTC
>TRBJ1-5|NA|TRBV30|NA
CAWSRWGINQPQHF
TGTGCCTGGTCTCGGTGGGGGATCAATCAGCCCCAGCATTTT
>TRBJ1-2|NA|TRBV4-2|NA
CASSQDSREGYGYTF
TGTGCCAGCAGCCAAGATTCCAGGGAAGGCTATGGCTACACCTTC
>TRBJ2-5|NA|TRBV28|TRBD1
CASKRRGLETQYF
TGTGCCAGCAAACGCAGGGGGCTGGAGACCCAGTACTTC
>TRBJ2-5|few|TRBV18|TRBD1
CASSPRTGEETQYF
TGTGCCAGCTCACCACGGACAGGGGAAGAGACCCAGTACTTC
>TRBJ1-2|once|TRBV5-1|TRBD1
CATPSGGSGYTF
TGCGCCACCCCCTCAGGGGGCTCTGGCTACACCTTC
>TRBJ1-3|few|TRBV28|TRBD1
CASSSDFWRDRGPGNTIYF
TGTGCCAGCAGTTCCGACTTTTGGAGGGACAGGGGACCTGGAAACACCATATATTTT
>TRBJ2-7|NA|TRBV15|NA
CATSRDRGEQYF
TGTGCCACCAGCAGGGACAGAGGCGAGCAGTACTTC
>TRBJ1-2|few|TRBV10-3|NA
CAISEWGAGSGGYTF
TGTGCCATCAGTGAGTGGGGGGCAGGGAGCGGTGGCTACACCTTC
>TRBJ2-7|few|TRBV14|NA
CASSQDLGAEQYF
TGTGCCAGCAGCCAAGATTTGGGGGCCGAGCAGTACTTC
>TRBJ1-1|few|TRBV4-1|NA
CASSQVGRTNTEAFF
TGCGCCAGCAGCCAAGTAGGCAGGACGAACACTGAAGCTTTCTTT
>TRBJ1-5|NA|TRBV6-5|NA
CASSYLQGSQPQHF
TGTGCCAGCAGTTACTTACAGGGATCCCAGCCCCAGCATTTT
>TRBJ1-2|NA|TRBV6-6|NA
CASSWERIYGYTF
TGTGCCAGCAGTTGGGAACGGATCTATGGCTACACCTTC
>TRBJ1-5|few|TRBV6-1|NA
CASSGQAKQPQHF
TGTGCCAGCTCGGGTCAGGCCAAACAGCCCCAGCATTTT
>TRBJ1-5|few|TRBV5-1|NA
CASSLTGNSNQPQHF
TGCGCCAGCAGCTTGACAGGGAATAGCAATCAGCCCCAGCATTTT
>TRBJ2-5|few|TRBV25-1|NA
CASSHHGGFQETQYF
TGTGCCAGCAGCCACCACGGAGGGTTCCAAGAGACCCAGTACTTC
>TRBJ2-7|once|TRBV6-5|TRBD1
CASSYSYRQGSYEQYF
TGTGCCAGCAGTTACTCCTATCGACAGGGATCCTACGAGCAGTACTTC
>TRBJ1-1|few|TRBV9|TRBD1
CASSVEGTAWEAFF
TGTGCCAGCAGCGTAGAAGGGACAGCCTGGGAAGCTTTCTTT
>TRBJ2-5|few|TRBV4-1|NA
CASRGRETQYF
TGCGCCAGCAGGGGACGAGAGACCCAGTACTTC